This T cell receptor beta chain was identified during a study of blood T cells in healthy people across ages. V was clipped by 8 bases and J by 3 bases, with 22 bases between them. This CDR3 is 16 amino acids long. Germline V gene lookup returns CDR1 SNHLY and CDR2 FYNNEI. The use of a sample-barcoded 5' primer and a J-beta primer mix characterized a second PCR of 7 to 11 cycles. TCRdb ran MiXCR on the 5' RACE reads and lists one entry per CDR3 protein. The sample yields approximately 770,000 distinct CDR3 sequences, over 45% seen once. The extraction recovered at least 5.5 micrograms of total RNA per sample.

This TCR was recovered from a man aged 25-40 years in good health. The chain uses TRBV2 and TRBJ2-5; perhaps TRBD2 as D (6 bases). The specimen was blood. The CDR3 here is CASLLPEGLGKETQYF. CDR3 coding DNA: TGTGCCAGCTTGCTTCCGGAGGGGTTGGGGAAAGAGACCCAGTACTTC.